This T cell receptor beta chain was identified during a study of identical twins. Broader study findings: Beta out-of-frame sequences showed weaker excess sharing between twins.

cDNA carried unique molecular identifiers, and a universal primer site was added by template switching. A single record per CDR3 protein comes from TCRdb applying MiXCR to the 5' RACE reads. The sample lists over 550,000 distinct CDR3 sequences, less than 9% occurring once. In the case of this clonotype: Its specificity is unknown.

Germline V gene sequence: CDR1 SGHKS, CDR2 YYEKEE (reference sequence). V was clipped by 0 bases and J by 7 bases, with 7 bases between them. The CDR3 consists of 12 residues. All of the donors were Caucasians in good health. A further study also used this sample, focusing on yellow fever vaccine responses in identical twins.

Sequenced input: PBMCs. The V and J genes are TRBV5-5 and TRBJ2-5; possibly TRBD1 for D (5 bases). The sequence was collected from a young woman in good health. Here the CDR3 DNA reads TGTGCCAGCAGCTTGGAGGGGCGGACCCAGTACTTC. Translation gives CASSLEGRTQYF.